The clone carrying this TCR beta chain was counted a few times. Its antigen is still unknown. This record comes from a study of blood T cells in healthy people across ages. The germline V gene encodes CDR1 SGHAT and CDR2 FQNNGV. The CDR3 has 15 residues. The V and J ends lost 5 bases and 3 bases, in that order; junction bases with no gene match: 10. Regarding the study as a whole: Donors of long life had a larger count of naive CD4+ cells and greater diversity than aged donors. Possibly confounding the expanded clonotype changes was the fact that donor CMV status was unknown. Per million T cells, TCR beta diversity dropped about linearly as age rose.

Sample-barcoded 5' priming and a J-beta primer mix drove a second PCR of 7 to 11 cycles. TCRdb fed the 5' RACE reads into MiXCR, producing one record per CDR3 protein. Of about 670,000 distinct CDR3 sequences in the sample, approximately 40% were seen once. The clonotype was recovered from an older man in good health. The sequenced material came from blood. V gene TRBV11-2 combines with J gene TRBJ2-7, with 7 bases matching TRBD2. The CDR3 DNA reads TGTGCCAGCAGCCTCGAGGGTCTAGCGGTCTACGAGCAGTACTTC. This translates into CASSLEGLAVYEQYF.